This T cell receptor beta chain was captured in a study of blood T cell repertoires in COVID-19. About the research overall: Both acute and convalescent COVID-19 samples were obtained from the United States, Italy and Spain.

Participant age was about 18 to 89 years, and participants resided in fewer than 30 US areas. Participants were placed into cohorts based on the clinical history they reported. The junction had 6 bases not matched to a gene; V was cut back by 3 bases and J by 5 bases. The CDR3 is 15 amino acids. Germline values: CDR1 LNHNV, CDR2 YYDKDF (reference sequence). Per the study methods: Estimates of nucleated cell counts were drawn from the amplification of reference gene primers. This table comes from immunoSEQ multiplex PCR, and its TCRdb copy is limited to in-frame clones, with some not included. V and J calls and clone size are given by that table; D and trimming were obtained from the DNA. Here the sample spans 200,000 to 250,000 clones, roughly 90% being singletons.

Sequencing was carried out using PBMCs or T cells enriched from blood (not recorded which). The clonotype was recovered from a woman in her 40s with acute COVID-19. The chain joins TRBV15 to TRBJ2-1; 8 bases line up with TRBD2. The CDR3 is CATSSGSGVDNEQFF. CDR3 DNA: TGTGCCACCAGCAGTGGTAGCGGGGTCGACAATGAGCAGTTCTTC.